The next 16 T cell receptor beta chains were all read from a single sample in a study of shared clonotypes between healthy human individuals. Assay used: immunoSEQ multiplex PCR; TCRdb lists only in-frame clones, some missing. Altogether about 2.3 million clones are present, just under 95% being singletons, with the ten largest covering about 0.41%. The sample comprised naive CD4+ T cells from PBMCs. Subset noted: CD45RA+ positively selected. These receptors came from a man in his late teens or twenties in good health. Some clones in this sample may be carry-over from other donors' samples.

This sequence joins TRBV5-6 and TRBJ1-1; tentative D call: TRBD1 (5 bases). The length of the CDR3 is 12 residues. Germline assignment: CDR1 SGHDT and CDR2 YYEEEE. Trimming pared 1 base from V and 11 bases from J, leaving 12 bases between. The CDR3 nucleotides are TGTGCCAGCAGCTTGTATGGGGGTAGTGCTTTCTTT. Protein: CASSLYGGSAFF.

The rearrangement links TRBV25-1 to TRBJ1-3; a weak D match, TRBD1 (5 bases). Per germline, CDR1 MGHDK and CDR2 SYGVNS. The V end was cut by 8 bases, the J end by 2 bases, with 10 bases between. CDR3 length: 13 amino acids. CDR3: CASHDRAGNTIYF. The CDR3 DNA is TGTGCCAGCCACGACAGAGCTGGAAACACCATATATTTT.

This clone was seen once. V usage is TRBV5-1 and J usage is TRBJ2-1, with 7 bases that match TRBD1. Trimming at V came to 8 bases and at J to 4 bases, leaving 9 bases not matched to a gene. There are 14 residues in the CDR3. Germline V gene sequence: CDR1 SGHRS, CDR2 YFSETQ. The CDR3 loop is CASSEGTVYNEQFF. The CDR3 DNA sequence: TGCGCCAGTTCAGAGGGGACAGTTTACAATGAGCAGTTCTTC.

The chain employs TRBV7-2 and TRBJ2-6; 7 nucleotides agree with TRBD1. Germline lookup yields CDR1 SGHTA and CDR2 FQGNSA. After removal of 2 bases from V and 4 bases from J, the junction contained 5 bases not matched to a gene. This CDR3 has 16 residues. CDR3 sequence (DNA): TGTGCCAGCAGCTTATGGGGGACAGAGGGGGCCAACGTCCTGACTTTC. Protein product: CASSLWGTEGANVLTF.

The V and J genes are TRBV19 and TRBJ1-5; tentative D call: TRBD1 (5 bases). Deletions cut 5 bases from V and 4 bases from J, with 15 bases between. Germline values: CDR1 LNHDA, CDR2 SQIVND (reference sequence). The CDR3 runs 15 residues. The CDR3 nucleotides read TGTGCCAGTAGTCGGTCCCCGGGGGAAAATCAGCCCCAGCATTTT. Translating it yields CASSRSPGENQPQHF.

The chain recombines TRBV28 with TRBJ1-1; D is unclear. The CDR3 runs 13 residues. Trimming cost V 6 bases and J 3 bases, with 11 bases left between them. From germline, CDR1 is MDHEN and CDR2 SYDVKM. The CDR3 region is CASSPPIYTEAFF. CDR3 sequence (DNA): TGTGCCAGCAGCCCTCCCATCTACACTGAAGCTTTCTTT.

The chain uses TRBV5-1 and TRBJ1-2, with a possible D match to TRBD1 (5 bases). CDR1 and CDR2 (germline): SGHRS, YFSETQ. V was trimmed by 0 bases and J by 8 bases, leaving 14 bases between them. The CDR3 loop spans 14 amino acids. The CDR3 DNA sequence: TGCGCCAGCAGCTTGGCAATCAGGGAGGGCGGCTACACCTTC. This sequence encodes CASSLAIREGGYTF.

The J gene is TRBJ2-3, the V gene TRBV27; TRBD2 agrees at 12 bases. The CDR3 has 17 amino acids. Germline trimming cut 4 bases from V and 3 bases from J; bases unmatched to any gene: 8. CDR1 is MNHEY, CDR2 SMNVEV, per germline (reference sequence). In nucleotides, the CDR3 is TGTGCCAGCAGTTCGAGCCTGACTAGCGGGAGTACAGATACGCAGTATTTT. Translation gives CASSSSLTSGSTDTQYF.

The CDR3 loop reads CASSLLGDLRYEQYF. The CDR3 bases are TGTGCCAGCAGTTTATTAGGTGATTTGAGATACGAGCAGTACTTC. The chain has TRBV28 and TRBJ2-7; D remains unclear. Trimming removed 1 base from V and 4 bases from J, with 14 bases in between. This CDR3 is 15 amino acids long. Germline CDR1 MDHEN, CDR2 SYDVKM.

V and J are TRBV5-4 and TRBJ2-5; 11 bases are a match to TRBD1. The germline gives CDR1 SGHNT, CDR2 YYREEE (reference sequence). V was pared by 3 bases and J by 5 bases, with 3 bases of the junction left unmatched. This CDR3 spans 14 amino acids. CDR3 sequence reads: CASSSRTGGETQYF. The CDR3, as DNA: TGTGCCAGCAGCTCGAGGACAGGGGGCGAGACCCAGTACTTC.

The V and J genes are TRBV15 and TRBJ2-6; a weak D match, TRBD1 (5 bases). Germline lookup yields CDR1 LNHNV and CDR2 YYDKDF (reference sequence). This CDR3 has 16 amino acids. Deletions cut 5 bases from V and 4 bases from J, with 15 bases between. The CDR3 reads CATSGYRFSGANVLTF. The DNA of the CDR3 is TGTGCCACCAGCGGATACAGGTTCTCCGGGGCCAACGTCCTGACTTTC.

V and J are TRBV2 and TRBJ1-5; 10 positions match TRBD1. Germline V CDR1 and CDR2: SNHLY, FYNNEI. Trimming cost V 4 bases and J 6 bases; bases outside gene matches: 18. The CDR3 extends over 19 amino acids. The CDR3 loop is CASSVGLETGTGVGQPQHF. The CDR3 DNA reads TGTGCCAGCAGTGTGGGGTTGGAAACCGGGACAGGGGTTGGTCAGCCCCAGCATTTT.

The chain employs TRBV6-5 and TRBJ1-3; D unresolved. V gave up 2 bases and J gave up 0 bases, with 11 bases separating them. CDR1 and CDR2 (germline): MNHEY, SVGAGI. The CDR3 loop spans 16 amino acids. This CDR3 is CASSYRMAGSGNTIYF. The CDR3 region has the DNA TGTGCCAGCAGTTACCGGATGGCGGGCTCTGGAAACACCATATATTTT.

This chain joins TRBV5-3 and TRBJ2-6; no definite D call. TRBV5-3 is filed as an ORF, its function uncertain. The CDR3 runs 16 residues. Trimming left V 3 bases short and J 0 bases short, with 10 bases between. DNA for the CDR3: TGTGCCAGAAGCTCTGGACGGACCTCTGGGGCCAACGTCCTGACTTTC. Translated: CARSSGRTSGANVLTF.

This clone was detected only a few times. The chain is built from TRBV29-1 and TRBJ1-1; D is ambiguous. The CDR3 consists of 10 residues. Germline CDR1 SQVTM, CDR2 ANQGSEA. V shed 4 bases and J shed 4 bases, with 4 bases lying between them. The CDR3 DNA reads TGCAGCGTTGCGGCCACTGAAGCTTTCTTT. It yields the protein CSVAATEAFF.

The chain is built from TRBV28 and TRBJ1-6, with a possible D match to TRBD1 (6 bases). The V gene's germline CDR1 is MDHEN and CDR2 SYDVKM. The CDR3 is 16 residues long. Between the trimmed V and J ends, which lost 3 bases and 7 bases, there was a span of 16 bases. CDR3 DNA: TGTGCCAGCAGTTTTTCCCCACAGGGACTAAATTCACCCCTCCACTTT. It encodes CASSFSPQGLNSPLHF.